One sample yielded the 17 T cell receptor beta chains listed below, sequenced in a study of shared clonotypes between healthy human individuals (TCRdb year 2020). The method behind the library was the immunoSEQ multiplex PCR assay. TCRdb limited this immuneACCESS table to in-frame rearrangements with V and J called. A share of clones is missing; checked studies link under half to unresolved V genes, and the rest is unexplained. The sample includes approximately 2.5 million clones, with roughly 93% observed a single time. The ten largest clones represent about 0.39% of the sample. The sequenced material came from naive CD4+ T cells from PBMCs. The sample's cell subset or site label, decoded: CD45RA+ positively selected. These receptors were collected from a man aged 18 to 29 in good health. Some clones in this sample may be carry-over from other donors' samples.

This chain uses TRBV7-9 with TRBJ2-7; 13 bases fit TRBD2. The CDR3 has 18 amino acids. CDR1 and CDR2 from the germline V gene are SEHNR and FQNEAQ (reference sequence). V lost 9 bases and J lost 1; bases outside the gene matches: 15. CDR3 loop: CASLPPGLAGPLSYEQYF. CDR3 coding DNA: TGTGCCAGTCTTCCACCGGGACTAGCGGGACCCCTGTCCTACGAGCAGTACTTC. Looking up the rest from reference TRBV7-9 and TRBJ2-7 gives the full variable domain: DTGVSQNPRHKITKRGQNVTFRCDPISEHNRLYWYRQTLGQGPEFLTYFQNEAQLEKSRLLSDRFSAERPKGSFSTLEIQRTEQGDSAMYLCASLPPGLAGPLSYEQYFGPGTRLTVT.

V and J are TRBV10-1 and TRBJ2-7; possible D gene TRBD1, 6 bases. Germline V gene data show CDR1 as WNHNN and CDR2 as SYGVQD (reference sequence). The length of the CDR3 is 12 residues. With 5 bases removed from V and 5 bases from J, the gap between germline ends came to 10 bases. For the CDR3, the DNA is TGCGCCAGCAGTAGGGACACTCACGAGCAGTACTTC. Its translation: CASSRDTHEQYF.

This clone was picked up one time. The rearrangement links TRBV7-3 to TRBJ1-1; perhaps TRBD1 as D (6 bases). CDR1 is SGHTA, CDR2 FQGTGA, per germline. The CDR3 covers 16 residues. V lost 5 bases to trimming and J lost 0 bases, with 16 bases between them. The CDR3 spells CASSAQGPHMNTEAFF. In DNA form, the CDR3 reads TGTGCCAGCAGCGCGCAGGGGCCTCACATGAACACTGAAGCTTTCTTT. The variable domain in full, with the rest retrieved from reference TRBV7-3 and TRBJ1-1, is GAGVSQTPSNKVTEKGKYVELRCDPISGHTALYWYRQSLGQGPEFLIYFQGTGAADDSGLPNDRFFAVRPEGSVSTLKIQRTERGDSAVYLCASSAQGPHMNTEAFFGQGTRLTVV.

The V and J genes are TRBV4-2 and TRBJ2-1; the D is unclear. The CDR3 has 13 residues. Trimming cost V 3 bases and J 7 bases, with 10 bases left between them. From germline, CDR1 is LGHNA and CDR2 YNFKEQ. This CDR3 is CASSHTTQNEQFF. The CDR3 DNA is TGTGCCAGCAGCCACACAACTCAAAATGAGCAGTTCTTC.

A word on this clone: Other DNA sequences of this sample code for an identical CDR3. V and J are TRBV5-1 and TRBJ1-5, with D unresolved. V lost 4 bases, J lost 4 bases, and 9 bases lay in between. The CDR3 consists of 13 residues. Germline V CDR1 and CDR2: SGHRS, YFSETQ. For the CDR3, the DNA is TGCGCCAGCAGCCCCGAAGGGAATCAGCCCCAGCATTTT. It translates to CASSPEGNQPQHF.

V usage is TRBV28 and J usage is TRBJ2-3; D is ambiguous. V was trimmed by 6 bases and J by 6 bases, leaving 19 bases between them. Germline V CDR1 and CDR2: MDHEN, SYDVKM. CDR3 size: 15 residues. The CDR3 bases are TGTGCCAGCAGCCCCCCCGGCCGAGCACAGGATACGCAGTATTTT. It encodes CASSPPGRAQDTQYF.

J is TRBJ1-2 and V is TRBV2; D ambiguous. The CDR3 loop spans 13 amino acids. V lost 3 bases and J lost 7, with 12 bases in between. Germline CDR1 is SNHLY and CDR2 is FYNNEI. The chain's CDR3 is CASSDRWGSGYTF. DNA of the CDR3: TGTGCCAGCAGTGATCGCTGGGGATCTGGCTACACCTTC. The variable domain in full, with the rest retrieved from reference TRBV2 and TRBJ1-2, is EPEVTQTPSHQVTQMGQEVILRCVPISNHLYFYWYRQILGQKVEFLVSFYNNEISEKSEIFDDQFSVERPDGSNFTLKIRSTKLEDSAMYFCASSDRWGSGYTFGSGTRLTVV.

A few counts support this clone. Additional DNA sequences in this sample encode the identical CDR3. The chain combines TRBV29-1 with TRBJ1-1, with TRBD1 matching over 11 bases. The CDR3 runs to 12 residues. V dropped 7 bases and J dropped 3; count of bases not matched to a gene: 1. The germline CDR1 and CDR2 sequences are SQVTM and ANQGSEA. The CDR3 spells CSGDRGDTEAFF. CDR3 coding DNA: TGCAGCGGGGACAGGGGGGACACTGAAGCTTTCTTT.

The chain joins TRBV5-4 to TRBJ1-2; 8 bases fit TRBD1. Looked up from germline, CDR1 is SGHNT and CDR2 is YYREEE (reference sequence). The V and J ends lost 3 bases and 4 bases, in that order; junction bases with no gene match: 8. CDR3 length: 15 residues. CDR3 DNA: TGTGCCAGCAGCTCAGAGACGGGACAGGTCTATGGCTACACCTTC. This sequence encodes CASSSETGQVYGYTF. The variable domain in full, completed from reference TRBV5-4 and TRBJ1-2, reads ETGVTQSPTHLIKTRGQQVTLRCSSQSGHNTVSWYQQALGQGPQFIFQYYREEENGRGNFPPRFSGLQFPNYSSELNVNALELDDSALYLCASSSETGQVYGYTFGSGTRLTVV.

The rearrangement joins TRBV6-6 to TRBJ1-3; D is perhaps TRBD1 (5 bases). The CDR3 contains 14 residues. V was cut by 5 bases and J by 6 bases, with 14 bases left in between. CDR1 MNHNY and CDR2 SVGAGI come from the germline V gene (reference sequence). CDR3 bases: TGTGCCAGCAGTACCCGGGGCCGGATAAACACCATATATTTT. This sequence encodes CASSTRGRINTIYF.

The chain carries TRBV5-4 and TRBJ2-1; perhaps TRBD2 as D (5 bases). Looked up from germline, CDR1 is SGHNT and CDR2 is YYREEE (reference sequence). This CDR3 comprises 12 residues. V was shortened by 4 bases and J by 10 bases, with 12 bases between the two germline ends. The CDR3 here is CASSLPGWEQFF. Here the CDR3 DNA reads TGTGCCAGCAGCCTGCCGGGGTGGGAGCAGTTCTTC.

The chain joins TRBV28 to TRBJ2-1; TRBD2 matches at 10 bases. This CDR3 has 16 amino acids. The V and J ends lost 6 bases and 4 bases, in that order; junction bases with no gene match: 9. CDR1 and CDR2 (germline): MDHEN, SYDVKM. The CDR3 spells CASSPAGTSAYNEQFF. In DNA, the CDR3 is TGTGCCAGCAGCCCCGCCGGGACTAGCGCGTACAATGAGCAGTTCTTC.

The rearrangement joins TRBV5-4 to TRBJ2-5; tentatively, D is TRBD2 (5 bases). The J call may be incorrect, as the DNA end agrees better with TRBJ2-7. CDR1 and CDR2 from the germline V gene are SGHNT and YYREEE (reference sequence). The CDR3 has 15 residues. Here the CDR3 reads CASSFGRRVPYEQYF. CDR3 sequence (DNA): TGTGCCAGCAGCTTCGGACGGCGGGTCCCCTACGAGCAGTACTTC.

The chain employs TRBV5-1 and TRBJ2-6; no clear D gene. The CDR3 extends over 16 amino acids. Trimming took off 0 bases at V and 0 bases at J, with 7 bases between the two ends. Germline V gene data show CDR1 as SGHRS and CDR2 as YFSETQ. The DNA of the CDR3 is TGCGCCAGCAGCTTGGGACACCCCTCTGGGGCCAACGTCCTGACTTTC. Protein: CASSLGHPSGANVLTF.

This sequence joins TRBV2 and TRBJ1-1; no clear D gene. V lost 7 bases to trimming and J lost 1 base, with 16 bases between them. CDR1 is SNHLY, CDR2 FYNNEI, per germline. The CDR3 spans 15 residues. The CDR3 sequence: CASNLDGVKNTEAFF. CDR3 DNA sequence: TGTGCCAGCAACCTAGACGGGGTAAAGAACACTGAAGCTTTCTTT.

The CDR3, as DNA: TGTGCCTCGGCACAGCTGTTCTTC. Protein: CASAQLFF. The chain links TRBV30 to TRBJ2-1, with D hard to call. V was cut by 7 bases and J by 15 bases, with 10 bases left in between. Germline V lookup: CDR1 GTSNPN, CDR2 SVGIG (reference sequence). The CDR3 runs 8 residues.

This chain uses TRBV19 with TRBJ2-1; D unclear. Trimming pared 7 bases from V and 5 bases from J, leaving 15 bases between. This CDR3 comprises 14 residues. Looked up from germline, CDR1 is LNHDA and CDR2 is SQIVND (reference sequence). For the CDR3, the DNA is TGTGCCAGTACTTCGATCCAACTAAACAATGAGCAGTTCTTC. This gives the protein CASTSIQLNNEQFF.